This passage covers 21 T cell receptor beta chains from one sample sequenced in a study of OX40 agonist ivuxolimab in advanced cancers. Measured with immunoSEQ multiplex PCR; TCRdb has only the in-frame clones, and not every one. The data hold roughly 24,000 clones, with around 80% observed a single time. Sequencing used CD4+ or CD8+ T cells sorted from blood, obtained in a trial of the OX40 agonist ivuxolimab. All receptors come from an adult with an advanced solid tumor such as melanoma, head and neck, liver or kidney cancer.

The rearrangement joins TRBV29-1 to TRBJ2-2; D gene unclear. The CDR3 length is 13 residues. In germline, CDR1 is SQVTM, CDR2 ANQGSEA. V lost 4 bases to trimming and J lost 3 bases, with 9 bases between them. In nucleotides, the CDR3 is TGCAGCGTTGGTGGAAGATACACCGGGGAGCTGTTTTTT. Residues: CSVGGRYTGELFF.

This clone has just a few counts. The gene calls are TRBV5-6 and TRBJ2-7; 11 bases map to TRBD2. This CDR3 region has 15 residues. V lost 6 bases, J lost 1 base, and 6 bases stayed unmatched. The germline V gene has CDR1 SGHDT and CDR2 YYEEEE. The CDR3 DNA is TGTGCCAGCATCAGACTAGCGGGGTCTTCCTACGAGCAGTACTTC. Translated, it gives CASIRLAGSSYEQYF.

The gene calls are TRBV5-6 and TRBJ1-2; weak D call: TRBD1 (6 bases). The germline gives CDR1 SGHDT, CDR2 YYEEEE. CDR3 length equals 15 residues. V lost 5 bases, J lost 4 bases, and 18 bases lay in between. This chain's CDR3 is CASRPEGVWGYGYTF. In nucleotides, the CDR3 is TGTGCCAGCAGGCCCGAGGGGGTATGGGGCTATGGCTACACCTTC.

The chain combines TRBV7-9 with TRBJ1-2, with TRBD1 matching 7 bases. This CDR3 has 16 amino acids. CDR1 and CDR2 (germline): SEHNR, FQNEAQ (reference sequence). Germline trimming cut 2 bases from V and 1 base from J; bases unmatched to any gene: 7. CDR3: CASSLTLAGGNYGYTF. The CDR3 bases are TGTGCCAGCAGCTTAACCCTAGCAGGGGGTAACTATGGCTACACCTTC.

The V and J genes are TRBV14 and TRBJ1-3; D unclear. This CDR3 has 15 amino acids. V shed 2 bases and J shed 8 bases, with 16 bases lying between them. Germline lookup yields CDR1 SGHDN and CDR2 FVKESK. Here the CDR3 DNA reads TGTGCCAGCAGCCAAAGTTCCTGGGATTTGGACACCATATATTTT. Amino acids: CASSQSSWDLDTIYF.

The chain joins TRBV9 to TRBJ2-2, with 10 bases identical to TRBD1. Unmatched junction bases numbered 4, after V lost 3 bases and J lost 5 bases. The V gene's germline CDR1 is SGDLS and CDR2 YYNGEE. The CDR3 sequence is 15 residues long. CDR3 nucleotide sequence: TGTGCCAGCAGCGCGGGACAGGGGTATACCGGGGAGCTGTTTTTT. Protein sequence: CASSAGQGYTGELFF.

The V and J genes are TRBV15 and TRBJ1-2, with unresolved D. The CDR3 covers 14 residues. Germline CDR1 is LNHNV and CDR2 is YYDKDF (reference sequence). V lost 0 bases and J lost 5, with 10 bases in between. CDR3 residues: CATSRDTSGYGYTF. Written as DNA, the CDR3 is TGTGCCACCAGCAGAGATACGTCGGGGTATGGCTACACCTTC.

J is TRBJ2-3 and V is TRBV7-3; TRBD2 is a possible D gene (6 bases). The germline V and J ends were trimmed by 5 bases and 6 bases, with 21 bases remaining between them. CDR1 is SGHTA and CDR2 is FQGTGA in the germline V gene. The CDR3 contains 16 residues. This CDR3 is CASSALRGGVRDTQYF. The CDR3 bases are TGTGCCAGCAGCGCCCTGAGGGGCGGGGTCCGGGATACGCAGTATTTT.

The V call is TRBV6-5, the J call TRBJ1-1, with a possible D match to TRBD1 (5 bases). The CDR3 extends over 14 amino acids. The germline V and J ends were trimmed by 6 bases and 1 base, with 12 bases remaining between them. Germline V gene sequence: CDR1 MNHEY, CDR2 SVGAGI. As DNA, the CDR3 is TGTGCCAGCAGCGTCCGTGACAGGAACACTGAAGCTTTCTTT. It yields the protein CASSVRDRNTEAFF.

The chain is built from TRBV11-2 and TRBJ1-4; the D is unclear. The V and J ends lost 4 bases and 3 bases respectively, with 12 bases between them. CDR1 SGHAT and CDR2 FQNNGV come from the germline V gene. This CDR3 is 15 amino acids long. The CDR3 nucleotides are TGTGCCAGCAGCTACAACAGCCACCCTAATGAAAAACTGTTTTTT. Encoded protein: CASSYNSHPNEKLFF.

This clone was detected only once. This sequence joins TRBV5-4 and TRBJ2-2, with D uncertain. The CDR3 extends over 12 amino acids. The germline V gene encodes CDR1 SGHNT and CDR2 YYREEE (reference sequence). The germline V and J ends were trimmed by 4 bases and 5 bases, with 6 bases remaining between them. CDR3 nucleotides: TGTGCCAGCAGCGATCCAACCGGGGAGCTGTTTTTT. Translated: CASSDPTGELFF. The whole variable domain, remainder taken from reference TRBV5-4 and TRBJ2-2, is ETGVTQSPTHLIKTRGQQVTLRCSSQSGHNTVSWYQQALGQGPQFIFQYYREEENGRGNFPPRFSGLQFPNYSSELNVNALELDDSALYLCASSDPTGELFFGEGSRLTVL.

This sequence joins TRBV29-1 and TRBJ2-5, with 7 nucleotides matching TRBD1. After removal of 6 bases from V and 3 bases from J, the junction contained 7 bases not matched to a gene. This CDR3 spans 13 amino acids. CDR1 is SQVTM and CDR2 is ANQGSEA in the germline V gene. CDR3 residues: CSVVPGQEETQYF. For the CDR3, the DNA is TGCAGCGTCGTCCCAGGACAGGAAGAGACCCAGTACTTC. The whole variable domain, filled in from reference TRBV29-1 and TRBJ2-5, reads SAVISQKPSRDICQRGTSLTIQCQVDSQVTMMFWYRQQPGQSLTLIATANQGSEATYESGFVIDKFPISRPNLTFSTLTVSNMSPEDSSIYLCSVVPGQEETQYFGPGTRLLVL.

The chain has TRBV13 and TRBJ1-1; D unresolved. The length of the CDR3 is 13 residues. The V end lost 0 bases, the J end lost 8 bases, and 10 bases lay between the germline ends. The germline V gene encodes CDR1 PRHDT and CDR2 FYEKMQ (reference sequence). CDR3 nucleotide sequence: TGTGCCAGCAGCTTAGGAGATATTCCCGAAGCTTTCTTT. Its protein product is CASSLGDIPEAFF.

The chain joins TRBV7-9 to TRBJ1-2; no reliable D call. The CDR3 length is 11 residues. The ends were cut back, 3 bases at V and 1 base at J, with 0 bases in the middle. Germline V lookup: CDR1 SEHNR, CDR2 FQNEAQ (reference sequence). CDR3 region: CASSFNYGYTF. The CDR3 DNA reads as TGTGCCAGCAGCTTTAACTATGGCTACACCTTC.

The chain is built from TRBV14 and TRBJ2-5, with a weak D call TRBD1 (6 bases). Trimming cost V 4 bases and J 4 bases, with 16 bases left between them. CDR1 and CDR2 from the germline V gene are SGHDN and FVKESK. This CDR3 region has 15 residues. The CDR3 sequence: CASSLKPGVRETQYF. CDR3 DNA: TGTGCCAGCAGCCTAAAACCAGGGGTACGAGAGACCCAGTACTTC.

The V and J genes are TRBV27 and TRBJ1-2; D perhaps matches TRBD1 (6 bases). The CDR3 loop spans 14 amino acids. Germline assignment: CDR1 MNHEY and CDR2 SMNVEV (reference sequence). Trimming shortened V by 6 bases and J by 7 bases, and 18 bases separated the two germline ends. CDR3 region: CASRPGGSAIGYTF. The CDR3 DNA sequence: TGTGCCAGCAGGCCCGGGGGCAGCGCAATTGGCTACACCTTC.

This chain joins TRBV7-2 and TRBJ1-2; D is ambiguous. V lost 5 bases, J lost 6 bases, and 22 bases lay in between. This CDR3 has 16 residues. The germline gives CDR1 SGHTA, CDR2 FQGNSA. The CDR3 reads CASSEPGADPLDGYTF. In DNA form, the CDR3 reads TGTGCCAGCAGCGAACCGGGTGCAGATCCTCTTGATGGCTACACCTTC.

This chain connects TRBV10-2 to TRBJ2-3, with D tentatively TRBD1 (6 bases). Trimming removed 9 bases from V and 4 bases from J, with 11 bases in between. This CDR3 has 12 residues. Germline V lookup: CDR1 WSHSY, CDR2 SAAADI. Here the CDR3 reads CASNTGPDTQYF. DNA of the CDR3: TGCGCCAGTAATACAGGGCCAGATACGCAGTATTTT.

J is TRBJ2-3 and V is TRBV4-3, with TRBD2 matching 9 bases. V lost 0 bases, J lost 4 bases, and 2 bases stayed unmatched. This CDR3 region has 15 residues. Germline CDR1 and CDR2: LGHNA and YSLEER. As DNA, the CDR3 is TGCGCCAGCAGCCAAGAGCGGGGGGGCCCAGATACGCAGTATTTT. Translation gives CASSQERGGPDTQYF.

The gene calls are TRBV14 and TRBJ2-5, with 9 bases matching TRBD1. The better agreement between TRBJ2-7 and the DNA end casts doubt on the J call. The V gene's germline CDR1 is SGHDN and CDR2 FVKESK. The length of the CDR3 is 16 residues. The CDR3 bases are TGTGCCAGCAGCCCCCAGCCGGGACAGGGTAATTACGAGCAGTACTTC. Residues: CASSPQPGQGNYEQYF.

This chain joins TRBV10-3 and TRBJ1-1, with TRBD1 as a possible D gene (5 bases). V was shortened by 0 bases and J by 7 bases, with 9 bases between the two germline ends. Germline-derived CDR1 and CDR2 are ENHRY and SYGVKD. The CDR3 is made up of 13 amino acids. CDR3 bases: TGTGCCATCAGTGAGTCGAGACAGCTTGAAGCTTTCTTT. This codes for CAISESRQLEAFF.